The 32 T cell receptor beta chains in this list originate from one sample, sequenced in a study of CD8 T cells in Susac syndrome. cDNA came from roughly 0.47 to 1 ug RNA primed by random hexamers. TCRdb reanalysed the immunoSEQ multiplex PCR reads using MiXCR and keeps one entry per CDR3 protein. Among some 110,000 distinct CDR3 sequences, 85% to 95% were seen once, and the ten largest hold more than 0.25%. Sequencing was carried out using CD8+ T cells from PBMCs. The receptor set was obtained from a human donor with Susac syndrome.

This clonotype appeared once. The gene calls are TRBV5-1 and TRBJ2-7, with D unresolved. CDR3 length: 14 amino acids. Trimming pared 0 bases from V and 5 bases from J, leaving 12 bases between. The germline CDR1 and CDR2 sequences are SGHRS and YFSETQ. The CDR3 spells CASSLVSGKDEQYF. The CDR3 region has the DNA TGCGCCAGCAGCTTGGTGAGTGGGAAAGACGAGCAGTACTTC.

The rearrangement uses TRBV5-1 and TRBJ2-7; tentatively, D is TRBD2 (5 bases). V lost 0 bases and J 5 bases, leaving 18 bases between the germline ends. The CDR3 runs 16 residues. CDR1 and CDR2 from the germline V gene are SGHRS and YFSETQ. CDR3 DNA sequence: TGCGCCAGCAGCTTGGTTCCTACGGGGTTTAGCGACGAGCAGTACTTC. It is translated as CASSLVPTGFSDEQYF.

The CDR3 sequence is CASSYRQATYNEQFF. DNA of the CDR3: TGTGCCAGCAGTTACAGGCAGGCAACCTACAATGAGCAGTTCTTC. The chain carries TRBV6-2 or TRBV6-3 and TRBJ2-1; the D is unclear. Germline V gene lookup returns CDR1 MNHEY and CDR2 SVGEGT. V was clipped by 2 bases and J by 2 bases, with 10 bases between them. This CDR3 is built from 15 residues.

This chain uses TRBV7-8 with TRBJ2-7; D unresolved. The germline V gene has CDR1 SGHVS and CDR2 FQNEAQ. This CDR3 has 14 amino acids. The V and J ends lost 0 bases and 4 bases respectively, with 10 bases between them. The CDR3 DNA follows: TGTGCCAGCAGCTTAGCGTCGGGTTCGTACGAGCAGTACTTC. Protein: CASSLASGSYEQYF.

This clonotype was seen once. The chain employs TRBV29-1 and TRBJ2-7; no firm D call. Per germline, CDR1 SQVTM and CDR2 ANQGSEA. The CDR3 extends over 11 amino acids. Trimming took off 7 bases at V and 3 bases at J, with 10 bases between the two ends. The CDR3 here is CSAHRDYEQYF. The CDR3, as DNA: TGCAGCGCACACAGAGACTACGAGCAGTACTTC.

The chain has TRBV29-1 and TRBJ2-1; TRBD1 matches 8 bases. Germline loops: CDR1 SQVTM, CDR2 ANQGSEA. V lost 0 bases and J lost 4; bases outside the gene matches: 8. The CDR3 runs 16 residues. The CDR3: CSVEDLGQGAYNEQFF. CDR3 nucleotides: TGCAGCGTTGAAGATCTAGGGCAGGGGGCGTACAATGAGCAGTTCTTC.

CDR3 residues: CSVDGRSPSTDTQYF. DNA for the CDR3: TGCAGCGTTGATGGCAGGAGCCCTAGCACAGATACGCAGTATTTT. The J gene is TRBJ2-3, the V gene TRBV29-1; no definite D call. V gave up 3 bases and J gave up 0 bases, with 13 bases separating them. CDR3 size: 15 residues. Germline lookup yields CDR1 SQVTM and CDR2 ANQGSEA.

CDR3 coding DNA: TGTGCCAGCTCACCCAATGTCAGCACAGATACGCAGTATTTT. Amino acid sequence: CASSPNVSTDTQYF. This chain joins TRBV18 and TRBJ2-3; no definite D call. V was clipped by 3 bases and J by 0 bases, with 7 bases between them. Germline V lookup: CDR1 KGHSH, CDR2 LQKENI. The CDR3 length is 14 residues.

The J gene is TRBJ2-2, the V gene TRBV21-1; TRBD1 is the table's D call and was not checked against the DNA. TRBV21-1 is designated a pseudogene. The CDR3 runs to 20 residues. The CDR3 DNA sequence: TGTGCCAGCAGCAAGGTCGAAGGGGACACAGCTCTTTCGAACACCGGGGAGCTGTTTTTT. This translates into CASSKVEGDTALSNTGELFF.

The chain recombines TRBV20-1 with TRBJ2-7, with 8 nucleotides matching TRBD2. CDR3 length equals 14 residues. In germline, CDR1 is DFQATT, CDR2 SNEGSKA (reference sequence). The trim removed 3 bases at V and 1 base at J, leaving 5 bases unmatched. CDR3 in DNA: TGCAGTGCTAGGCTCAGCGGGGGATCCTACGAGCAGTACTTC. Its translation: CSARLSGGSYEQYF.

The chain employs TRBV6-5 and TRBJ2-5; no reliable D call. Between the trimmed V and J ends, which lost 2 bases and 1 base, there was a span of 8 bases. This CDR3 comprises 14 residues. Germline V lookup: CDR1 MNHEY, CDR2 SVGAGI. This chain's CDR3 is CASSYGLAQETQYF. The CDR3 bases are TGTGCCAGCAGTTACGGATTAGCCCAAGAGACCCAGTACTTC.

The V and J genes are TRBV6-5 and TRBJ1-1; D is undetermined. The V gene lost 0 bases and the J gene lost 1 base, with 6 bases spanning the gap. In germline, CDR1 is MNHEY, CDR2 SVGAGI. This CDR3 is built from 14 residues. This chain's CDR3 is CASSYSEQNTEAFF. CDR3 coding DNA: TGTGCCAGCAGTTACTCGGAGCAGAACACTGAAGCTTTCTTT.

The chain couples TRBV6-5 to TRBJ1-1; TRBD1 matches at 9 bases. Unmatched junction bases numbered 11, after V lost 7 bases and J lost 8 bases. Germline V CDR1 and CDR2: MNHEY, SVGAGI. The CDR3 loop spans 14 amino acids. The CDR3 is CASTRDRAAAEAFF. The CDR3 bases are TGTGCCAGCACCAGGGACAGGGCCGCGGCCGAAGCTTTCTTT.

The chain combines TRBV12-3 or TRBV12-4 with TRBJ2-1; 9 bases map to TRBD2. With 6 bases clipped from V and 3 bases from J, the junction kept 9 bases outside the gene matches. The CDR3 length is 16 residues. The chain's CDR3 is CASSNPGTSFYNEQFF. The CDR3 DNA is TGTGCCAGCAGCAACCCCGGGACTAGCTTCTACAATGAGCAGTTCTTC.

The rearrangement uses TRBV29-1 and TRBJ2-3, with a weak D call TRBD2 (6 bases). V was cut by 3 bases and J by 5 bases, with 6 bases left in between. The CDR3 extends over 11 amino acids. Germline assignment: CDR1 SQVTM and CDR2 ANQGSEA. CDR3 bases: TGCAGCGTTGAGGGGGGAGATACGCAGTATTTT. Amino acids: CSVEGGDTQYF.

The chain joins TRBV6-6 to TRBJ2-1, with TRBD2 matching 12 bases. The V gene end was trimmed by 8 bases and the J gene end by 7 bases; junction bases not matched to a gene: 9. Germline V gene lookup returns CDR1 MNHNY and CDR2 SVGAGI (reference sequence). The CDR3 length is 15 residues. The CDR3: CASFPLAGGQNEQFF. DNA for the CDR3: TGTGCCAGCTTTCCACTAGCGGGGGGCCAAAATGAGCAGTTCTTC.

The rearrangement uses TRBV5-4 and TRBJ1-2; D unresolved. CDR1 and CDR2 from the germline V gene are SGHNT and YYREEE (reference sequence). This CDR3 spans 14 amino acids. The V and J ends lost 0 bases and 0 bases respectively, with 6 bases between them. CDR3 DNA sequence: TGTGCCAGCAGCTTGGGAAGTCCTAACTATGGCTACACCTTC. Its translation is CASSLGSPNYGYTF.

V is TRBV9 and J is TRBJ2-7; 7 positions match TRBD1. The CDR3 totals 14 residues. Germline CDR1 is SGDLS and CDR2 is YYNGEE. Unmatched junction bases numbered 5, after V lost 0 bases and J lost 5 bases. CDR3 in amino acids: CASSVGTGRDEQYF. In DNA form, the CDR3 reads TGTGCCAGCAGCGTAGGGACAGGTAGGGACGAGCAGTACTTC.

The gene calls are TRBV11-2 and TRBJ2-3, with 9 bases aligning to TRBD1. Germline CDR1 SGHAT, CDR2 FQNNGV. The V segment lost 1 base and the J segment 3 bases; nucleotides outside the gene matches: 5. The CDR3 runs 16 residues. The CDR3 loop is CASSLVATGGTDTQYF. In DNA, the CDR3 is TGTGCCAGCAGCTTAGTGGCGACAGGGGGAACAGATACGCAGTATTTT.

The J gene is TRBJ2-7, the V gene TRBV29-1; 7 nucleotides agree with TRBD2. The germline V gene has CDR1 SQVTM and CDR2 ANQGSEA. This CDR3 is built from 12 residues. Unmatched junction bases numbered 6, after V lost 6 bases and J lost 4 bases. CDR3 residues: CSVRRGWYEQYF. Here the CDR3 DNA reads TGCAGCGTAAGGCGGGGGTGGTACGAGCAGTACTTC.

The chain employs TRBV27 and TRBJ2-7; TRBD1 matches at 8 bases. The CDR3 is 16 residues long. CDR1 is MNHEY, CDR2 SMNVEV, per germline (reference sequence). V was clipped by 2 bases and J by 5 bases; unmatched bases: 11. The CDR3 here is CASSLGAGQGRDEQYF. Written as DNA, the CDR3 is TGTGCCAGCAGTTTAGGAGCAGGACAGGGTCGGGACGAGCAGTACTTC.

The chain couples TRBV20-1 to TRBJ2-5; TRBD1 matches at 8 bases. V lost 1 base and J lost 5; bases outside the gene matches: 6. CDR1 is DFQATT, CDR2 SNEGSKA, per germline (reference sequence). The CDR3 has 14 amino acids. The CDR3 spells CSARGRQGPETQYF. The DNA of the CDR3 is TGCAGTGCTAGAGGGAGACAGGGGCCTGAGACCCAGTACTTC.

This chain connects TRBV5-1 to TRBJ2-3; D gene ambiguous. V was pared by 7 bases and J by 2 bases, with 14 bases between. This CDR3 is built from 14 residues. Germline V gene data show CDR1 as SGHRS and CDR2 as YFSETQ. As DNA, the CDR3 is TGCGCCAGCGGCCCGGAGTCTGTCACAGATACGCAGTATTTT. This codes for CASGPESVTDTQYF.

The rearrangement links TRBV12-3 or TRBV12-4 to TRBJ2-1, with 8 bases fitting TRBD1. The CDR3 extends over 12 amino acids. Trimming took 2 bases from V and 10 from J; bases not matched to a gene: 1. The DNA for the CDR3 is TGTGCCAGCAGTTTAACAGGGGGGGAGCAGTTCTTC. Translation gives CASSLTGGEQFF.

The CDR3 DNA sequence: TGCGCCAGCAGCCATGAAGGACCTTCCCCTGAAGCTTTCTTT. Its translation: CASSHEGPSPEAFF. The rearrangement uses TRBV4-1 and TRBJ1-1; D unclear. The V end lost 3 bases, the J end lost 6 bases, and 14 bases lay between the germline ends. The CDR3 length is 14 residues. CDR1 is MGHRA, CDR2 YSYEKL, per germline.

V is TRBV9 and J is TRBJ1-1, with a weak D call TRBD1 (6 bases). V dropped 3 bases and J dropped 5 bases, with 8 bases sitting between them. Germline loops: CDR1 SGDLS, CDR2 YYNGEE. The CDR3 is made up of 12 amino acids. The CDR3 loop reads CASSGGGTEAFF. The CDR3, as DNA: TGTGCCAGCAGCGGAGGGGGGACTGAAGCTTTCTTT.

This sequence joins TRBV10-3 and TRBJ2-7; a weak D match, TRBD2 (6 bases). The CDR3 is made up of 15 amino acids. Germline CDR1 ENHRY, CDR2 SYGVKD. Trimming took off 0 bases at V and 7 bases at J, with 16 bases between the two ends. CDR3: CAISESELLALEQYF. The DNA of the CDR3 is TGTGCCATCAGTGAGTCGGAGCTGCTAGCGTTGGAGCAGTACTTC.

J is TRBJ2-3 and V is TRBV7-8, with D uncertain. Germline lookup yields CDR1 SGHVS and CDR2 FQNEAQ. V was pared by 5 bases and J by 4 bases, with 7 bases between. This CDR3 contains 12 residues. The CDR3 loop reads CASSPTADTQYF. CDR3 DNA: TGTGCCAGCAGCCCAACGGCAGATACGCAGTATTTT. Drawing the rest from reference TRBV7-8 and TRBJ2-3, the complete variable domain is GAGVSQSPRYKVAKRGQDVALRCDPISGHVSLFWYQQALGQGPEFLTYFQNEAQLDKSGLPSDRFFAERPEGSVSTLKIQRTQQEDSAVYLCASSPTADTQYFGPGTRLTVL.

The V and J genes are TRBV29-1 and TRBJ2-7; D is perhaps TRBD1 (5 bases). The CDR3 consists of 15 residues. Between the trimmed V and J ends, which lost 0 bases and 0 bases, there was a span of 12 bases. Germline V CDR1 and CDR2: SQVTM, ANQGSEA. The CDR3 bases are TGCAGCGTTGAAGATAAAGGGGTGGGCTCCTACGAGCAGTACTTC. Translation gives CSVEDKGVGSYEQYF.

The gene calls are TRBV14 and TRBJ1-6; 8 positions match TRBD1. The germline CDR1 and CDR2 sequences are SGHDN and FVKESK. V lost 3 bases and J lost 8; bases outside the gene matches: 6. The CDR3 loop spans 15 amino acids. The chain's CDR3 is CASSHYRGGDSPLHF. Here the CDR3 DNA reads TGTGCCAGCAGCCATTACAGGGGGGGGGATTCACCCCTCCACTTT. Combining the CDR3 with reference TRBV14 and TRBJ1-6 gives the whole variable domain EAGVTQFPSHSVIEKGQTVTLRCDPISGHDNLYWYRRVMGKEIKFLLHFVKESKQDESGMPNNRFLAERTGGTYSTLKVQPAELEDSGVYFCASSHYRGGDSPLHFGNGTRLTVT.

V gene TRBV29-1 combines with J gene TRBJ2-1, with 11 bases lining up with TRBD2. The CDR3 has 13 amino acids. The ends lost 4 bases at V and 10 bases at J; junction bases unmatched: 6. Germline CDR1 SQVTM, CDR2 ANQGSEA. The CDR3 reads CSVVISGGVEQFF. The CDR3, as DNA: TGCAGCGTTGTGATTAGCGGGGGGGTAGAGCAGTTCTTC.

The gene calls are TRBV15 and TRBJ1-1; TRBD1 might be the D (5 bases). V dropped 10 bases and J dropped 2 bases, with 11 bases sitting between them. CDR1 LNHNV and CDR2 YYDKDF come from the germline V gene (reference sequence). The CDR3 is made up of 12 amino acids. CDR3 coding DNA: TGTGCCAGTGGGAGGGGAAACACTGAAGCTTTCTTT. This gives the protein CASGRGNTEAFF.